A selection of T cell receptor beta chains follows, all from one sample in a study of beta chain features in type 1 diabetes. Using immunoSEQ multiplex PCR, the repertoire was profiled, and TCRdb retains in-frame clones only, with some absent. Found here are roughly 350,000 clones, approximately 10% of them singletons; the top ten hold more than 0.015%. The sample was naive CD4+ T cells from blood. The receptors come from a woman aged 25 to 39 in good health. Both conserved end residues are part of each CDR3. The D gene is left open where the match is weak. A row's size may be missing; if present it is once, few, many or a size class.

v_call: TRBV30
j_call: TRBJ1-5
d_call: TRBD1
clone_size: NA
cdr3_aa: CAWRGQGDQPQHF
cdr3_nt: TGTGCCTGGAGAGGACAGGGCGATCAGCCCCAGCATTTT

v_call: TRBV5-4
j_call: TRBJ1-1
d_call: NA
clone_size: few
cdr3_aa: CASSLQGSNTEAFF
cdr3_nt: TGTGCCAGCAGCTTGCAGGGCTCGAACACTGAAGCTTTCTTT

v_call: TRBV15
j_call: TRBJ2-2
d_call: TRBD1
clone_size: NA
cdr3_aa: CATSRLGQGRVGELFF
cdr3_nt: TGTGCCACCAGCCGTCTTGGACAGGGGCGGGTCGGGGAGCTGTTTTTT

v_call: TRBV5-1
j_call: TRBJ2-7
d_call: TRBD1
clone_size: few
cdr3_aa: CASSPGQDSYEQYF
cdr3_nt: TGCGCCAGCTCCCCGGGACAGGACTCCTACGAGCAGTACTTC

v_call: TRBV19
j_call: TRBJ2-1
d_call: TRBD2
clone_size: NA
cdr3_aa: CASSTTSGSWNEQFF
cdr3_nt: TGTGCCAGTAGTACGACTAGCGGGAGTTGGAATGAGCAGTTCTTC

v_call: TRBV9
j_call: TRBJ2-1
d_call: NA
clone_size: few
cdr3_aa: CASSGPGSSYNEQFF
cdr3_nt: TGTGCCAGCAGCGGACCGGGGTCCTCCTACAATGAGCAGTTCTTC

v_call: TRBV6-5
j_call: TRBJ2-7
d_call: NA
clone_size: NA
cdr3_aa: CASSGSSPYEQYF
cdr3_nt: TGTGCCAGCAGTGGTAGCAGTCCCTACGAGCAGTACTTC

v_call: TRBV13
j_call: TRBJ1-5
d_call: TRBD1
clone_size: few
cdr3_aa: CASSSRTTGGAGNQPQHF
cdr3_nt: TGTGCCAGCAGCTCCCGGACCACAGGGGGCGCGGGCAATCAGCCCCAGCATTTT

v_call: TRBV7-9
j_call: TRBJ2-5
d_call: NA
clone_size: few
cdr3_aa: CASSLGGARETQYF
cdr3_nt: TGTGCCAGCAGCCTTGGGGGGGCGCGAGAGACCCAGTACTTC

v_call: TRBV2
j_call: TRBJ1-1
d_call: NA
clone_size: NA
cdr3_aa: CASRARGSGGRAFF
cdr3_nt: TGTGCCAGCAGAGCAAGAGGATCCGGGGGGCGAGCTTTCTTT

v_call: TRBV29-1
j_call: TRBJ2-7
d_call: TRBD2
clone_size: NA
cdr3_aa: CSTQTSGF
cdr3_nt: TGCAGCACCCAGACTAGCGGCTTC

v_call: TRBV15
j_call: TRBJ2-5
d_call: NA
clone_size: NA
cdr3_aa: CATSREQSSWSQETQYF
cdr3_nt: TGTGCCACCAGCAGAGAACAGTCTAGCTGGTCTCAAGAGACCCAGTACTTC

v_call: TRBV5-4
j_call: TRBJ2-2
d_call: TRBD2
clone_size: NA
cdr3_aa: CASSLPSGSTTGELFF
cdr3_nt: TGTGCCAGCAGCCTCCCTAGCGGGAGTACCACCGGGGAGCTGTTTTTT

v_call: TRBV5-4
j_call: TRBJ2-7
d_call: TRBD2
clone_size: NA
cdr3_aa: CASSWDWTSSYEQYF
cdr3_nt: TGTGCCAGCAGCTGGGACTGGACTAGCTCCTACGAGCAGTACTTC

v_call: TRBV7-9
j_call: TRBJ2-1
d_call: TRBD1
clone_size: few
cdr3_aa: CASSPGTGLENEQFF
cdr3_nt: TGTGCCAGCAGCCCCGGGACAGGGCTCGAGAATGAGCAGTTCTTC

v_call: TRBV7-6
j_call: TRBJ1-1
d_call: NA
clone_size: NA
cdr3_aa: CASSSRVNTEAFF
cdr3_nt: TGTGCCAGCAGCTCTCGGGTGAACACTGAAGCTTTCTTT

v_call: TRBV29-1
j_call: TRBJ2-1
d_call: TRBD2
clone_size: NA
cdr3_aa: CSAAGASGRARDNEQFF
cdr3_nt: TGCAGCGCTGCAGGGGCTAGCGGGAGGGCCAGGGACAATGAGCAGTTCTTC

v_call: TRBV29-1
j_call: TRBJ2-7
d_call: NA
clone_size: few
cdr3_aa: CSVEEPRRSYEQYF
cdr3_nt: TGCAGCGTTGAAGAACCCCGGAGATCCTACGAGCAGTACTTC

v_call: TRBV29-1
j_call: TRBJ2-5
d_call: NA
clone_size: few
cdr3_aa: CSVRFLVLETQYF
cdr3_nt: TGCAGCGTGAGGTTCTTGGTTCTGGAGACCCAGTACTTC

v_call: TRBV5-1
j_call: TRBJ2-7
d_call: NA
clone_size: NA
cdr3_aa: CASSGGTDPTYEQYF
cdr3_nt: TGCGCCAGCAGCGGAGGGACCGATCCTACCTACGAGCAGTACTTC

v_call: TRBV7-9
j_call: TRBJ2-7
d_call: NA
clone_size: NA
cdr3_aa: CASTLGGPDEQYF
cdr3_nt: TGTGCCAGCACCCTGGGAGGTCCGGACGAGCAGTACTTC

v_call: TRBV28
j_call: TRBJ1-1
d_call: NA
clone_size: NA
cdr3_aa: CASSPRGGGPTEAFF
cdr3_nt: TGTGCCAGCAGTCCCCGTGGGGGAGGGCCCACTGAAGCTTTCTTT

v_call: TRBV11-1
j_call: TRBJ2-1
d_call: TRBD2
clone_size: few
cdr3_aa: CASSLLAGVVDEQFF
cdr3_nt: TGTGCCAGCAGCTTACTAGCGGGAGTAGTGGATGAGCAGTTCTTC

v_call: TRBV5-1
j_call: TRBJ2-5
d_call: NA
clone_size: NA
cdr3_aa: CASSLGPTNQETQYF
cdr3_nt: TGCGCCAGCAGCTTGGGCCCTACTAATCAAGAGACCCAGTACTTC

v_call: TRBV18
j_call: TRBJ2-5
d_call: NA
clone_size: NA
cdr3_aa: CASSPRGTAQETQYF
cdr3_nt: TGTGCCAGCTCACCTCGCGGGACAGCCCAAGAGACCCAGTACTTC

v_call: TRBV7-3
j_call: TRBJ2-5
d_call: TRBD1
clone_size: few
cdr3_aa: CASSPQGDGTQYF
cdr3_nt: TGTGCCAGCAGCCCACAGGGGGATGGGACCCAGTACTTC

v_call: TRBV6-1
j_call: TRBJ2-5
d_call: TRBD1
clone_size: few
cdr3_aa: CASSTGGAGQETQYF
cdr3_nt: TGTGCCAGCAGTACAGGGGGCGCGGGGCAAGAGACCCAGTACTTC

v_call: TRBV4-3
j_call: TRBJ2-5
d_call: TRBD2
clone_size: NA
cdr3_aa: CASSQDRLAGGTGETQYF
cdr3_nt: TGCGCCAGCAGCCAAGATCGACTAGCGGGAGGCACTGGTGAGACCCAGTACTTC

v_call: TRBV18
j_call: TRBJ2-5
d_call: NA
clone_size: few
cdr3_aa: CASSLVETQYF
cdr3_nt: TGTGCCAGCTCACTAGTAGAGACCCAGTACTTC

v_call: TRBV5-8
j_call: TRBJ2-3
d_call: TRBD2
clone_size: few
cdr3_aa: CASSRRGTSGTDTQYF
cdr3_nt: TGTGCCAGCAGTCGTCGTGGGACTAGCGGGACAGATACGCAGTATTTT

v_call: TRBV6-6
j_call: TRBJ2-1
d_call: TRBD1
clone_size: NA
cdr3_aa: CASSYSGQEQFF
cdr3_nt: TGTGCCAGCAGTTACTCGGGACAGGAGCAGTTCTTC

v_call: TRBV7-9
j_call: TRBJ2-5
d_call: TRBD1
clone_size: few
cdr3_aa: CASSPWTGKETQYF
cdr3_nt: TGTGCCAGCAGCCCCTGGACAGGGAAAGAGACCCAGTACTTC

v_call: TRBV28
j_call: TRBJ2-5
d_call: NA
clone_size: NA
cdr3_aa: CASSLPDRQTQYF
cdr3_nt: TGTGCCAGCAGTTTACCCGACAGGCAAACCCAGTACTTC

v_call: TRBV7-2
j_call: TRBJ2-1
d_call: TRBD1
clone_size: once
cdr3_aa: CASSLARQGADEQFF
cdr3_nt: TGTGCCAGCAGCTTAGCGCGGCAGGGGGCCGATGAGCAGTTCTTC

v_call: TRBV29-1
j_call: TRBJ2-7
d_call: NA
clone_size: few
cdr3_aa: CSVDVVQGGEQYF
cdr3_nt: TGCAGCGTTGACGTTGTGCAGGGTGGCGAGCAGTACTTC

v_call: TRBV7-8
j_call: TRBJ2-3
d_call: NA
clone_size: NA
cdr3_aa: CASSLGHAYGDTQYF
cdr3_nt: TGTGCCAGCAGCTTAGGACATGCTTACGGTGATACGCAGTATTTT

v_call: TRBV15
j_call: TRBJ2-3
d_call: NA
clone_size: NA
cdr3_aa: CATSPRALDTQYF
cdr3_nt: TGTGCCACCAGCCCCCGCGCCCTTGATACGCAGTATTTT

v_call: TRBV2
j_call: TRBJ1-4
d_call: NA
clone_size: NA
cdr3_aa: CASREQGLNEKLFF
cdr3_nt: TGTGCCAGCAGAGAACAGGGCCTTAATGAAAAACTGTTTTTT

v_call: TRBV15
j_call: TRBJ1-1
d_call: NA
clone_size: NA
cdr3_aa: CATSRVGGTWTEAFF
cdr3_nt: TGTGCCACCAGCAGAGTCGGGGGGACTTGGACTGAAGCTTTCTTT

v_call: TRBV9
j_call: TRBJ2-1
d_call: TRBD2
clone_size: few
cdr3_aa: CASSVGTSGSKFF
cdr3_nt: TGTGCCAGCAGCGTAGGCACTAGCGGGAGCAAGTTCTTC

v_call: TRBV5-1
j_call: TRBJ1-1
d_call: NA
clone_size: few
cdr3_aa: CASSLADGGAFF
cdr3_nt: TGCGCCAGCAGCTTGGCCGATGGAGGAGCTTTCTTT

v_call: TRBV30
j_call: TRBJ2-7
d_call: TRBD1
clone_size: NA
cdr3_aa: CAWSIGTAYEQYF
cdr3_nt: TGTGCCTGGAGTATTGGGACAGCCTACGAGCAGTACTTC